Shown below are 2 T cell receptor beta chains from a single sample sequenced in a study of blood T cell repertoires in COVID-19 (dated by TCRdb to the early 2020s). The method was the immunoSEQ multiplex PCR assay. In its TCRdb copy, this immuneACCESS table keeps in-frame sequences only and misses some clones. Where compared with another copy, unresolved V genes explain less than half of these, and the others have no known cause. Present in this sample are 120,000 or so clones, around 83% of which were seen just once. In total, the top ten clones hold 5.9% of the sample. Specimen: peripheral blood. All receptors come from a man of 80 years or more with active or convalescent COVID-19.

The rearrangement joins TRBV28 to TRBJ1-3, with no clear D. This CDR3 region has 12 residues. Germline V gene lookup returns CDR1 MDHEN and CDR2 SYDVKM. Between the trimmed V and J ends, which lost 5 bases and 7 bases, there was a span of 9 bases. The CDR3 region has the DNA TGTGCCAGCAGTCCATCGGGGAACACCATATATTTT. Amino acid sequence: CASSPSGNTIYF.

The rearrangement joins TRBV2 to TRBJ1-3, with a weak D call TRBD1 (5 bases). In germline, CDR1 is SNHLY, CDR2 FYNNEI. V was trimmed by 3 bases and J by 4 bases, leaving 13 bases between them. The CDR3 loop spans 15 amino acids. In DNA, the CDR3 is TGTGCCAGCAGTGATTTTGGCAGGGTGGGAAACACCATATATTTT. Amino acids: CASSDFGRVGNTIYF.